Presented here are 17 T cell receptor beta chains from one specimen sequenced in a study of cytomegalovirus exposure and HLA in healthy donors. Assay used: immunoSEQ multiplex PCR; TCRdb lists only in-frame clones, some missing. Among 100,000 to 120,000 clones, roughly 86% were seen once, and the ten largest hold over 3%. Sequencing was done on a sample of PBMCs. The receptors derive from a woman aged 18-29 years in good health and CMV-seropositive.

The chain carries TRBV7-8 and TRBJ2-3, with 10 bases matching TRBD1. The CDR3 loop spans 14 amino acids. V was clipped by 10 bases and J by 2 bases; unmatched bases: 6. Germline V CDR1 and CDR2: SGHVS, FQNEAQ. The CDR3 loop is CATGTGDNTDTQYF. As DNA, the CDR3 is TGTGCCACTGGGACAGGGGATAACACAGATACGCAGTATTTT.

The V and J genes are TRBV4-1 and TRBJ2-1; 12 bases line up with TRBD2. The length of the CDR3 is 16 residues. CDR1 and CDR2 from the germline V gene are MGHRA and YSYEKL. V lost 0 bases and J lost 8; bases outside the gene matches: 5. Written as DNA, the CDR3 is TGCGCCAGCAGCCAAGATCTAGCGGGGGGGGTTGATGAGCAGTTCTTC. The encoded protein is CASSQDLAGGVDEQFF.

V gene TRBV10-1 combines with J gene TRBJ2-1; D uncertain. CDR3 size: 13 residues. V was cut by 5 bases and J by 4 bases, with 9 bases left in between. Germline V CDR1 and CDR2: WNHNN, SYGVQD (reference sequence). The DNA for the CDR3 is TGCGCCAGCAGTCCCGGGTCATACAATGAGCAGTTCTTC. Its translation is CASSPGSYNEQFF.

The CDR3 DNA reads TGTGCCAGCAGCCCGGGGGGGCGATTTTGGGATACGCAGTATTTT. Residues: CASSPGGRFWDTQYF. J is TRBJ2-3 and V is TRBV5-4; the match to TRBD2 covers 8 bases. Germline V gives CDR1 SGHNT, CDR2 YYREEE (reference sequence). The CDR3 contains 15 residues. The trim removed 4 bases at V and 6 bases at J, leaving 10 bases unmatched.

On this clone: Distinct nucleotide sequences in the sample also encode this CDR3. The chain has TRBV28 and TRBJ2-7, with 10 bases fitting TRBD1. Germline V gene sequence: CDR1 MDHEN, CDR2 SYDVKM. The CDR3 length is 14 residues. Trimming took 3 bases from V and 5 from J; bases not matched to a gene: 4. CDR3 DNA sequence: TGTGCCAGCAGTTTTTGGACAGGGGGGCACGAGCAGTACTTC. It encodes CASSFWTGGHEQYF.

V is TRBV7-6 and J is TRBJ1-3; weak D call: TRBD1 (6 bases). The CDR3 spans 16 residues. Trimming removed 0 bases from V and 4 bases from J, with 13 bases in between. Per the germline V gene, CDR1 is SGHVS and CDR2 is FNYEAQ. In nucleotides, the CDR3 is TGTGCCAGCAGCTTAGCGGGGGCCGGGCCAGGAAACACCATATATTTT. Translated: CASSLAGAGPGNTIYF.

The CDR3 reads CASSPGGAQPQHF. CDR3 bases: TGTGCCAGCAGCCCCGGGGGAGCTCAGCCCCAGCATTTT. The chain employs TRBV5-6 and TRBJ1-5, with a weak D call TRBD1 (5 bases). Trimming removed 4 bases at V and 6 bases at J, with 11 bases between. The CDR3 is 13 amino acids. Germline CDR1 SGHDT, CDR2 YYEEEE.

The CDR3 loop reads CASSRDSNYGYTF. CDR3 sequence (DNA): TGTGCCAGCAGCCGGGACTCGAACTATGGCTACACCTTC. The chain uses TRBV14 and TRBJ1-2; TRBD1 might be the D (5 bases). Germline CDR1 and CDR2: SGHDN and FVKESK. The CDR3 is made up of 13 amino acids. Trimming removed 4 bases from V and 2 bases from J, with 8 bases in between.

The chain uses TRBV6-5 and TRBJ2-7; D might be TRBD1 (6 bases). In germline, CDR1 is MNHEY, CDR2 SVGAGI. V lost 7 bases and J 2 bases, leaving 12 bases between the germline ends. The CDR3 sequence is 13 residues long. The CDR3 region is CASTQGLPYEQYF. In DNA, the CDR3 is TGTGCCAGCACCCAGGGGCTCCCCTACGAGCAGTACTTC.

In its sample, this clone was seen a few times. The V and J genes are TRBV6-1 and TRBJ2-7; a weak D match, TRBD2 (5 bases). This CDR3 has 13 residues. Trimming stripped 7 bases from V and 5 bases from J, with 15 bases between. The germline CDR1 and CDR2 sequences are MNHNS and SASEGT. This CDR3 is CASKSWELDEQYF. The CDR3 coding sequence is TGTGCCAGCAAAAGTTGGGAGTTGGACGAGCAGTACTTC.

This sequence joins TRBV28 and TRBJ1-5; D unresolved. The CDR3 runs 17 residues. Germline values: CDR1 MDHEN, CDR2 SYDVKM. The ends were cut back, 2 bases at V and 0 bases at J, with 14 bases in the middle. The CDR3, as DNA: TGTGCCAGCAGTTTAGGGCAGGCCACTTTTAGCAATCAGCCCCAGCATTTT. It yields the protein CASSLGQATFSNQPQHF.

The V and J genes are TRBV4-2 and TRBJ1-2; 7 nucleotides line up with TRBD1. The germline V gene has CDR1 LGHNA and CDR2 YNFKEQ. V shed 4 bases and J 2 bases; nucleotides not matched to a gene: 7. The CDR3 length is 15 residues. The CDR3 DNA reads as TGTGCCAGCAGCCGTACAGGGGCTATAAACTATGGCTACACCTTC. It yields the protein CASSRTGAINYGYTF.

J is TRBJ2-4 and V is TRBV7-9; D call uncertain. The ends were cut back, 5 bases at V and 2 bases at J, with 7 bases in the middle. CDR3 length: 13 residues. The germline V gene encodes CDR1 SEHNR and CDR2 FQNEAQ (reference sequence). The CDR3 spells CASSPQSKNIQYF. The CDR3 DNA sequence: TGTGCCAGCAGCCCCCAATCCAAAAACATTCAGTACTTC.

This chain connects TRBV5-5 to TRBJ1-2; D might be TRBD1 (5 bases). CDR3 size: 14 residues. V was shortened by 1 base and J by 4 bases, with 11 bases between the two germline ends. The V gene's germline CDR1 is SGHKS and CDR2 YYEKEE (reference sequence). The CDR3 DNA reads as TGTGCCAGCAGCTTGCCAGGGACTGGCTATGGCTACACCTTC. It encodes CASSLPGTGYGYTF.

This rearrangement joins TRBV7-2 to TRBJ1-1; D perhaps matches TRBD1 (5 bases). The CDR3 spans 14 residues. Germline V gene sequence: CDR1 SGHTA, CDR2 FQGNSA. The germline V and J ends were trimmed by 3 bases and 1 base, with 9 bases remaining between them. As DNA, the CDR3 is TGTGCCAGCAGCTTTCGGGGGGGGAACACTGAAGCTTTCTTT. This codes for CASSFRGGNTEAFF.

The chain links TRBV4-2 to TRBJ2-1; D might be TRBD1 (6 bases). The germline gives CDR1 LGHNA, CDR2 YNFKEQ. The CDR3 is 15 residues long. Trimming removed 4 bases from V and 4 bases from J, with 14 bases in between. The DNA for the CDR3 is TGTGCCAGCAGCCCTTGGGGGCAGGATTACAATGAGCAGTTCTTC. This translates into CASSPWGQDYNEQFF.

The rearrangement joins TRBV7-8 to TRBJ2-7; no clear D gene. Germline CDR1 reads SGHVS; CDR2 reads FQNEAQ. The CDR3 is 13 amino acids. Trimming took off 0 bases at V and 2 bases at J, with 5 bases between the two ends. The CDR3 loop reads CASSLASAYEQYF. Here the CDR3 DNA reads TGTGCCAGCAGCTTAGCGTCAGCCTACGAGCAGTACTTC.